These 10 T cell receptor beta chains were sequenced from one sample in a study of blood T cell repertoires in COVID-19 (dated by TCRdb to the early 2020s). To prepare the library, the immunoSEQ multiplex PCR assay was applied. TCRdb provides this immuneACCESS table in a form limited to in-frame rearrangements. Some clones are lacking; in checked studies, under half of them reflect an unresolved V gene, and why the rest are absent is not known. The sample records approximately 37,000 clones, 65% to 90% of which are singletons. Under 5.5% of the sample comes from the top ten. What was sequenced was peripheral blood. Receptors were obtained from a middle-aged man with active COVID-19.

This clone was observed a few times. The V call is TRBV4-1, the J call TRBJ2-7; no reliable D call. Germline V lookup: CDR1 MGHRA, CDR2 YSYEKL. This CDR3 is 14 amino acids long. V lost 1 base and J 2 bases, leaving 9 bases between the germline ends. The CDR3 DNA sequence: TGCGCCAGCAGCCAAGTAGCAGCAACCTACGAGCAGTACTTC. Residues: CASSQVAATYEQYF.

The chain carries TRBV3-1 (or the pseudogene TRBV3-2) and TRBJ1-2; D not resolved. The germline V gene encodes CDR1 LGHDT and CDR2 YNNKEL (reference sequence). This CDR3 spans 14 amino acids. V was trimmed by 1 base and J by 4 bases, leaving 10 bases between them. This chain's CDR3 is CASSQGTDSYGYTF. DNA of the CDR3: TGTGCCAGCAGCCAAGGTACGGACTCCTATGGCTACACCTTC.

This clone was counted once. The rearrangement uses TRBV9 and TRBJ2-1, with 10 bases lining up with TRBD1. Trimming cost V 3 bases and J 6 bases; bases outside gene matches: 6. This CDR3 comprises 15 residues. CDR1 SGDLS and CDR2 YYNGEE come from the germline V gene. The DNA of the CDR3 is TGTGCCAGCAGCGCAAGGACAGGGGGGGTCAATGAGCAGTTCTTC. This sequence encodes CASSARTGGVNEQFF.

J is TRBJ1-1 and V is TRBV12-5; weak D call: TRBD1 (5 bases). This CDR3 contains 15 residues. CDR1 is LGHNT, CDR2 FRNRAP, per germline. V was clipped by 6 bases and J by 1 base, with 15 bases between them. In DNA form, the CDR3 reads TGTGCTAGTGGCTCAGGGAGGGTAGGGAACACTGAAGCTTTCTTT. It is translated as CASGSGRVGNTEAFF.

This rearrangement joins TRBV4-2 to TRBJ2-1; D perhaps matches TRBD2 (6 bases). The V and J ends lost 0 bases and 14 bases respectively, with 14 bases between them. This CDR3 contains 13 residues. Germline-derived CDR1 and CDR2 are LGHNA and YNFKEQ. In DNA form, the CDR3 reads TGTGCCAGCAGCCAAGATAGGGCGGGGACGAAGTTCTTC. This encodes CASSQDRAGTKFF.

The chain combines TRBV20-1 with TRBJ2-6; D unresolved. The V gene lost 3 bases and the J gene lost 0 bases, with 6 bases spanning the gap. The germline V gene has CDR1 DFQATT and CDR2 SNEGSKA (reference sequence). The CDR3 is made up of 14 amino acids. This chain's CDR3 is CSASYGSGANVLTF. CDR3 DNA sequence: TGCAGTGCTAGTTACGGCTCTGGGGCCAACGTCCTGACTTTC.

The V call is TRBV19, the J call TRBJ2-3; 7 bases fit TRBD2. From germline, CDR1 is LNHDA and CDR2 SQIVND (reference sequence). Trimming took 3 bases from V and 0 from J; bases not matched to a gene: 6. The length of the CDR3 is 16 residues. CDR3 protein: CASSIGWEGSTDTQYF. The CDR3, as DNA: TGTGCCAGTAGTATCGGGTGGGAGGGAAGCACAGATACGCAGTATTTT. Looking up the rest from reference TRBV19 and TRBJ2-3 gives the full variable domain: DGGITQSPKYLFRKEGQNVTLSCEQNLNHDAMYWYRQDPGQGLRLIYYSQIVNDFQKGDIAEGYSVSREKKESFPLTVTSAQKNPTAFYLCASSIGWEGSTDTQYFGPGTRLTVL.

The J gene is TRBJ2-6, the V gene TRBV30; the D gene is possibly TRBD2 (6 bases). CDR1 is GTSNPN and CDR2 is SVGIG in the germline V gene (reference sequence). This CDR3 region has 15 residues. Trimming took 3 bases from V and 2 from J, leaving 11 bases between them. DNA for the CDR3: TGTGCCTGGAGCCCTCGGAGGGCTGGGGCCAACGTCCTGACTTTC. Residues: CAWSPRRAGANVLTF. Full variable domain (outside the CDR3, taken from reference TRBV30 and TRBJ2-6): SQTIHQWPATLVQPVGSPLSLECTVEGTSNPNLYWYRQAAGRGLQLLFYSVGIGQISSEVPQNLSASRPQDRQFILSSKKLLLSDSGFYLCAWSPRRAGANVLTFGAGSRLTVL.

This chain joins TRBV5-5 and TRBJ2-3; 11 nucleotides align to TRBD2. CDR3 size: 16 residues. Germline loops: CDR1 SGHKS, CDR2 YYEKEE (reference sequence). V lost 3 bases to trimming and J lost 2 bases; unmatched junction nucleotides: 5. The CDR3 nucleotides read TGTGCCAGCAGCTCCGGGACTAGCGGATACACAGATACGCAGTATTTT. Protein product: CASSSGTSGYTDTQYF. Full variable domain (remainder filled in from reference TRBV5-5 and TRBJ2-3): DAGVTQSPTHLIKTRGQQVTLRCSPISGHKSVSWYQQVLGQGPQFIFQYYEKEERGRGNFPDRFSARQFPNYSSELNVNALLLGDSALYLCASSSGTSGYTDTQYFGPGTRLTVL.

The table lists this clone with a few counts. This chain connects TRBV7-9 to TRBJ2-5; tentatively, D is TRBD1 (5 bases). The CDR3 is 15 residues long. Between the trimmed V and J ends, which lost 2 bases and 6 bases, there was a span of 16 bases. CDR1 SEHNR and CDR2 FQNEAQ come from the germline V gene (reference sequence). CDR3 region: CASSLIRTQLKTQYF. Written as DNA, the CDR3 is TGTGCCAGCAGCTTAATCCGGACACAGCTAAAGACCCAGTACTTC.